One sample yielded the 11 T cell receptor beta chains listed below, sequenced in a study of PD-L1 blockade in urothelial cancer. Here immunoSEQ multiplex PCR was the method, and the copy in TCRdb shows in-frame clones only, minus some. Among about 86,000 clones listed, 70% to 90% were seen once. Sample time point: pretreatment peripheral blood. The specimen was PBMCs, collected around atezolizumab (anti-PD-L1) treatment. Every receptor here comes from a man in his 60s with urothelial cancer.

To note about this clone: The same CDR3 can be traced to other DNA sequences in this sample. The chain is built from TRBV5-1 and TRBJ1-2; possibly TRBD1 for D (6 bases). The CDR3 is made up of 13 amino acids. V was cut by 3 bases and J by 4 bases, with 10 bases left in between. Looked up from germline, CDR1 is SGHRS and CDR2 is YFSETQ. Written as DNA, the CDR3 is TGCGCCAGCAGCTCGGACAGCCTCTATGGCTACACCTTC. Translated, it gives CASSSDSLYGYTF.

The V gene is TRBV5-4, the J gene TRBJ2-3, with D perhaps TRBD2 (5 bases). The CDR3 contains 18 residues. Between the trimmed V and J ends, which lost 0 bases and 1 base, there was a span of 18 bases. Germline V gene data show CDR1 as SGHNT and CDR2 as YYREEE (reference sequence). The CDR3 here is CASSLDAGGAWGTDTQYF. CDR3 DNA sequence: TGTGCCAGCAGCTTGGACGCCGGAGGAGCCTGGGGCACAGATACGCAGTATTTT.

CDR3 amino acids: CASSQGLAEYEQYF. CDR3 in DNA: TGTGCCAGCAGCCAAGGACTAGCGGAGTACGAGCAGTACTTC. The gene calls are TRBV4-2 and TRBJ2-7, with 9 bases aligning to TRBD2. The J segment lost 4 bases and the V segment lost 1 base, leaving 2 bases of the junction unmatched. The CDR3 runs 14 residues. Germline CDR1 reads LGHNA; CDR2 reads YNFKEQ.

V is TRBV6-6 and J is TRBJ1-3; D call uncertain. CDR1 is MNHNY, CDR2 SVGAGI, per germline (reference sequence). Trimming took off 4 bases at V and 6 bases at J, with 10 bases between the two ends. This CDR3 contains 13 residues. CDR3 loop: CASSSSGVNTIYF. The CDR3 bases are TGTGCCAGCAGTTCCTCCGGGGTAAACACCATATATTTT.

V and J are TRBV18 and TRBJ2-2, with TRBD2 matching over 9 bases. Per germline, CDR1 KGHSH and CDR2 LQKENI. V was pared by 1 base and J by 4 bases, with 7 bases of the junction left unmatched. The CDR3 extends over 17 amino acids. CDR3 in amino acids: CASSPLAGATRTGELFF. CDR3 sequence (DNA): TGTGCCAGCTCACCACTAGCGGGAGCCACTCGCACCGGGGAGCTGTTTTTT.

This chain connects TRBV2 to TRBJ2-3; a possible D gene is TRBD1 (7 bases). The CDR3 is 16 amino acids. Germline CDR1 SNHLY, CDR2 FYNNEI. Between the trimmed V and J ends, which lost 8 bases and 2 bases, there was a span of 20 bases. CDR3 nucleotides: TGTGCCAGCTCACGGGAGAGGGGGCCATACACAGATACGCAGTATTTT. Translation gives CASSRERGPYTDTQYF.

The gene calls are TRBV7-6 and TRBJ2-7, with TRBD1 identical over 10 bases. CDR3 length: 16 amino acids. Trimming removed 3 bases from V and 6 bases from J; junction bases left unmatched: 11. Germline CDR1 is SGHVS and CDR2 is FNYEAQ. The CDR3 DNA reads as TGTGCCAGCAGCTTGGGGCGACGGGACAGGGGAGGCGAGCAGTACTTC. Translated: CASSLGRRDRGGEQYF.

This sequence joins TRBV6-5 and TRBJ2-2; 7 nucleotides line up with TRBD1. Germline CDR1 MNHEY, CDR2 SVGAGI. The CDR3 consists of 12 residues. J was trimmed by 6 bases and V by 6 bases; bases with no gene match: 1. This CDR3 is CASSRGSGELFF. Here the CDR3 DNA reads TGTGCCAGCAGCAGGGGGTCCGGGGAGCTGTTTTTT.

The V call is TRBV11-2, the J call TRBJ2-5, with 12 bases identical to TRBD1. Germline assignment: CDR1 SGHAT and CDR2 FQNNGV. This CDR3 spans 16 amino acids. Unmatched junction bases numbered 7, after V lost 3 bases and J lost 5 bases. CDR3 sequence: CASSFTGTGGRETQYF. DNA for the CDR3: TGTGCCAGCAGCTTCACCGGGACAGGGGGCCGGGAGACCCAGTACTTC.

The V call is TRBV7-9, the J call TRBJ2-1; the D gene is possibly TRBD2 (5 bases). The germline V and J ends were trimmed by 2 bases and 8 bases, with 19 bases remaining between them. Germline V lookup: CDR1 SEHNR, CDR2 FQNEAQ (reference sequence). CDR3 size: 16 residues. CDR3 in amino acids: CASSLLAPRGTDEQFF. CDR3 in DNA: TGTGCCAGCAGCTTACTCGCCCCCCGGGGTACGGATGAGCAGTTCTTC.

In its sample, this clone was seen a few times. V and J are TRBV11-2 and TRBJ1-2, with TRBD1 as a possible D gene (5 bases). Germline CDR1 and CDR2: SGHAT and FQNNGV. Trimming stripped 5 bases from V and 4 bases from J, with 11 bases between. The CDR3 has 13 amino acids. The DNA of the CDR3 is TGTGCCAGCAGCGGGAACAGGTTCTATGGCTACACCTTC. Encoded protein: CASSGNRFYGYTF.